This entry concerns a single T cell receptor beta chain. From germline, CDR1 is GTSNPN and CDR2 SVGIG (reference sequence). The CDR3 is 17 residues long. Trimming removed 0 bases at V and 1 base at J, with 18 bases between. The assay was immunoSEQ multiplex PCR, and TCRdb's table has in-frame clones only and misses some. This table holds 91,000 or so clones, 92% found once. This entry is derived from a study of T cell changes during pregnancy in multiple sclerosis. The source of this sequence is a female donor with multiple sclerosis, enrolled in a pregnancy study. The sequenced sample was peripheral blood, obtained after pregnancy. The chain combines TRBV30 with TRBJ1-1; maybe TRBD1 (5 bases). CDR3 nucleotides: TGTGCCTGGAGTGTACAGTGGACACCCAAGAAGAACACTGAAGCTTTCTTT. It is translated as CAWSVQWTPKKNTEAFF.